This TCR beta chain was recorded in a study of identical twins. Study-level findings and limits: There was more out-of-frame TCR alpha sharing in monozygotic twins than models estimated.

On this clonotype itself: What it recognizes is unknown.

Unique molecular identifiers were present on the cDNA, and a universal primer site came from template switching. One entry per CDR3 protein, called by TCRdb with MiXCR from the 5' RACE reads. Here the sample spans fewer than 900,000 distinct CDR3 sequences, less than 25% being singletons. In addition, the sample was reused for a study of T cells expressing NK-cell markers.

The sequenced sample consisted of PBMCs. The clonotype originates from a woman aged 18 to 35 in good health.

Here the CDR3 reads CASSAPGTSGGAVYNEQFF. In nucleotides, the CDR3 is TGTGCCAGCAGTGCCCCCGGGACTAGCGGGGGGGCTGTCTACAATGAGCAGTTCTTC. This chain uses TRBV2 with TRBJ2-1, with 16 bases that match TRBD2. The CDR3 covers 19 residues. V shed 4 bases, J shed 3 bases, and the junction held 9 bases outside the gene matches. Germline lookup yields CDR1 SNHLY and CDR2 FYNNEI.